One sample yielded the 30 T cell receptor beta chains listed below, sequenced in a study of cytomegalovirus exposure and HLA in healthy donors. The PCR ran on 60 Vbeta and 13 Jbeta primers. Libraries were prepared by immunoSEQ multiplex PCR; TCRdb keeps only in-frame clonotypes and omits some of them. The sample comprises around 110,000 clones, about four fifths of which are singletons, and about 2.7% rests with the top ten. The sample was PBMCs. The receptors originated from a woman under 30 in good health and CMV-seropositive.

V gene TRBV20-1 combines with J gene TRBJ1-2, with TRBD1 as a possible D gene (6 bases). The germline V gene encodes CDR1 DFQATT and CDR2 SNEGSKA (reference sequence). The length of the CDR3 is 11 residues. The V end lost 6 bases, the J end lost 4 bases, and 9 bases lay between the germline ends. CDR3 nucleotide sequence: TGCAGTGCCCAGGACAGCTATGGCTACACCTTC. Protein: CSAQDSYGYTF.

This rearrangement joins TRBV9 to TRBJ2-1; 8 bases line up with TRBD2. Trimming removed 1 base from V and 5 bases from J; junction bases left unmatched: 8. This CDR3 region has 16 residues. Germline lookup yields CDR1 SGDLS and CDR2 YYNGEE. CDR3 nucleotide sequence: TGTGCCAGCAGCGTAACTCGGGAGGGCCAGAACAATGAGCAGTTCTTC. It yields the protein CASSVTREGQNNEQFF.

The J gene is TRBJ1-1, the V gene TRBV5-5; 8 bases are a match to TRBD1. The germline V gene encodes CDR1 SGHKS and CDR2 YYEKEE (reference sequence). The CDR3 is 13 residues long. V trimming: 5 bases; J trimming: 5 bases; junction bases outside the gene matches: 5. The CDR3: CASSLQGGTEAFF. The CDR3 region has the DNA TGTGCCAGCAGTTTACAGGGGGGGACTGAAGCTTTCTTT.

This chain joins TRBV7-2 and TRBJ1-1; 7 nucleotides match TRBD1. This CDR3 contains 14 residues. J lost 5 bases, V lost 1 base, and 4 bases had no gene match. CDR1 SGHTA and CDR2 FQGNSA come from the germline V gene. CDR3 sequence (DNA): TGTGCCAGCAGCTTAGGGACAGGCCTGACTGAAGCTTTCTTT. Amino acid sequence: CASSLGTGLTEAFF.

This chain links TRBV6-6 with TRBJ1-1; TRBD1 agrees at 7 bases. This CDR3 is 14 amino acids long. V shed 2 bases, J shed 3 bases, and the junction held 3 bases outside the gene matches. Germline CDR1 and CDR2: MNHNY and SVGAGI (reference sequence). CDR3 sequence: CASSYRGRDTEAFF. CDR3 DNA sequence: TGTGCCAGCAGTTACAGGGGGCGCGACACTGAAGCTTTCTTT.

V and J are TRBV28 and TRBJ1-5; TRBD1 matches at 8 bases. Germline V CDR1 and CDR2: MDHEN, SYDVKM. The junction had 15 bases not matched to a gene; V was cut back by 5 bases and J by 9 bases. This CDR3 region has 16 residues. Here the CDR3 reads CASSVTDRGIIGPQHF. Here the CDR3 DNA reads TGTGCCAGCAGTGTGACCGACAGGGGTATTATAGGGCCCCAGCATTTT.

This clone was seen more than once but under ten times. This chain uses TRBV5-1 with TRBJ2-7; perhaps TRBD2 as D (5 bases). The V gene's germline CDR1 is SGHRS and CDR2 YFSETQ. The CDR3 totals 13 residues. Trimming removed 0 bases from V and 2 bases from J, with 6 bases in between. The CDR3 sequence: CASSLAGTYEQYF. DNA of the CDR3: TGCGCCAGCAGCTTGGCGGGGACCTACGAGCAGTACTTC. The whole variable domain, remainder taken from reference TRBV5-1 and TRBJ2-7, is KAGVTQTPRYLIKTRGQQVTLSCSPISGHRSVSWYQQTPGQGLQFLFEYFSETQRNKGNFPGRFSGRQFSNSRSEMNVSTLELGDSALYLCASSLAGTYEQYFGPGTRLTVT.

V usage is TRBV25-1 and J usage is TRBJ1-2; a possible D gene is TRBD1 (5 bases). CDR1 and CDR2 (germline): MGHDK, SYGVNS. Trimming pared 3 bases from V and 3 bases from J, leaving 11 bases between. This CDR3 is built from 14 residues. The CDR3 sequence: CASSELGRDYGYTF. As DNA, the CDR3 is TGTGCCAGCAGTGAGTTGGGCAGGGACTATGGCTACACCTTC.

The rearrangement joins TRBV15 to TRBJ2-7, with a possible D match to TRBD1 (5 bases). CDR1 is LNHNV and CDR2 is YYDKDF in the germline V gene (reference sequence). The CDR3 sequence is 13 residues long. V was clipped by 4 bases and J by 3 bases, with 10 bases between them. In DNA, the CDR3 is TGTGCCACCAGCACCAGGGATTTCTACGAGCAGTACTTC. The encoded protein is CATSTRDFYEQYF.

This clone was observed once. The chain is built from TRBV9 and TRBJ2-7, with 8 bases aligning to TRBD2. CDR1 SGDLS and CDR2 YYNGEE come from the germline V gene. The CDR3 is 16 residues long. The V gene end was trimmed by 0 bases and the J gene end by 2 bases; junction bases not matched to a gene: 7. This chain's CDR3 is CASSVVPAGETYEQYF. The CDR3 DNA reads as TGTGCCAGCAGCGTAGTCCCAGCGGGGGAGACCTACGAGCAGTACTTC.

The V and J genes are TRBV7-6 and TRBJ1-3; TRBD1 aligns across 8 bases. J lost 3 bases, V lost 4 bases, and 11 bases had no gene match. This CDR3 has 17 amino acids. Germline loops: CDR1 SGHVS, CDR2 FNYEAQ. The DNA of the CDR3 is TGTGCCAGCAGCTCGATCGGACAGGGTGGTTATGGAAACACCATATATTTT. It specifies CASSSIGQGGYGNTIYF. Together with reference TRBV7-6 and TRBJ1-3, the CDR3 gives the full variable domain: GAGVSQSPRYKVTKRGQDVALRCDPISGHVSLYWYRQALGQGPEFLTYFNYEAQQDKSGLPNDRFSAERPEGSISTLTIQRTEQRDSAMYRCASSSIGQGGYGNTIYFGEGSWLTVV.

Written as DNA, the CDR3 is TGTGCCAGCAGCCCCGGGGGAAGCAACTATGGCTACACCTTC. As protein: CASSPGGSNYGYTF. The chain recombines TRBV7-3 with TRBJ1-2; D possibly corresponds to TRBD1 (5 bases). The CDR3 is 14 amino acids. Deletions cut 5 bases from V and 2 bases from J, with 12 bases between. Germline values: CDR1 SGHTA, CDR2 FQGTGA.

This clone was detected once. The V call is TRBV30, the J call TRBJ1-6, with no clear D. The germline V gene has CDR1 GTSNPN and CDR2 SVGIG (reference sequence). Trimming shortened V by 2 bases and J by 9 bases, and 14 bases separated the two germline ends. The CDR3 is 14 amino acids. CDR3 sequence (DNA): TGTGCCTGGAGTATTGGACTGAGCCCTTCACCCCTCCACTTT. Encoded protein: CAWSIGLSPSPLHF. Combining the CDR3 with reference TRBV30 and TRBJ1-6 gives the whole variable domain SQTIHQWPATLVQPVGSPLSLECTVEGTSNPNLYWYRQAAGRGLQLLFYSVGIGQISSEVPQNLSASRPQDRQFILSSKKLLLSDSGFYLCAWSIGLSPSPLHFGNGTRLTVT.

The chain is built from TRBV4-2 and TRBJ1-1; 9 bases line up with TRBD1. CDR3 length: 18 residues. With V trimmed by 1 base and J by 5 bases, 14 bases remained unmatched. In germline, CDR1 is LGHNA, CDR2 YNFKEQ. The CDR3 here is CASSQGVHRGQRGTEAFF. The CDR3 DNA reads TGTGCCAGCAGCCAAGGGGTGCACAGGGGGCAACGAGGGACTGAAGCTTTCTTT.

J is TRBJ2-7 and V is TRBV4-1, with TRBD2 matching 14 bases. J gave up 2 bases and V 1 base, and 4 bases lay outside the gene matches. The CDR3 covers 17 residues. The germline CDR1 and CDR2 sequences are MGHRA and YSYEKL. CDR3 coding DNA: TGCGCCAGCAGCCAAGTGGGACTAGCGGGAGAGGCCTACGAGCAGTACTTC. Its translation is CASSQVGLAGEAYEQYF.

This clone has only a few counts. The V and J genes are TRBV28 and TRBJ1-1; 8 positions agree with TRBD1. V was pared by 10 bases and J by 4 bases, with 11 bases of the junction left unmatched. The CDR3 loop spans 14 amino acids. The germline V gene has CDR1 MDHEN and CDR2 SYDVKM. CDR3 coding DNA: TGTGCCATCTCAGGGGGCACCTGGGGCACTGAAGCTTTCTTT. It translates to CAISGGTWGTEAFF.

This rearrangement joins TRBV4-2 to TRBJ2-1, with TRBD2 identical over 7 bases. CDR1 and CDR2 (germline): LGHNA, YNFKEQ. There are 14 residues in the CDR3. Trimming cost V 5 bases and J 5 bases; bases outside gene matches: 6. The CDR3 region has the DNA TGTGCCAGCAGCTCTAGCGGATATGACAATGAGCAGTTCTTC. Encoded protein: CASSSSGYDNEQFF.

This clone was counted many times. CDR3 DNA sequence: TGTGCCAGCAGGTTAAGGGGCAGCACCGGGGAGCTGTTTTTT. This translates into CASRLRGSTGELFF. V usage is TRBV2 and J usage is TRBJ2-2; D is perhaps TRBD1 (5 bases). This CDR3 spans 14 amino acids. The V and J ends lost 6 bases and 4 bases respectively, with 12 bases between them. Germline V gives CDR1 SNHLY, CDR2 FYNNEI.

The V gene is TRBV27, the J gene TRBJ2-3; TRBD2 agrees at 10 bases. This CDR3 has 16 amino acids. The ends lost 2 bases at V and 3 bases at J; junction bases unmatched: 5. Germline CDR1 MNHEY, CDR2 SMNVEV (reference sequence). In nucleotides, the CDR3 is TGTGCCAGCAGTTTACTAGCGGGAGCGGTGACAGATACGCAGTATTTT. Its translation: CASSLLAGAVTDTQYF.

The V gene is TRBV5-1, the J gene TRBJ1-1; D is ambiguous. V lost 3 bases to trimming and J lost 1 base, with 13 bases between them. This CDR3 is 15 amino acids long. Germline CDR1 and CDR2: SGHRS and YFSETQ. In DNA, the CDR3 is TGCGCCAGCAGCTCCGTCGGGAGTACGAACACTGAAGCTTTCTTT. Its translation: CASSSVGSTNTEAFF. The full variable domain, its missing parts supplied by reference TRBV5-1 and TRBJ1-1, is KAGVTQTPRYLIKTRGQQVTLSCSPISGHRSVSWYQQTPGQGLQFLFEYFSETQRNKGNFPGRFSGRQFSNSRSEMNVSTLELGDSALYLCASSSVGSTNTEAFFGQGTRLTVV.

This clone appeared a few times. The chain is built from TRBV10-3 and TRBJ2-3, with 9 positions matching TRBD2. This CDR3 spans 16 amino acids. The trim removed 4 bases at V and 7 bases at J, leaving 12 bases unmatched. CDR1 and CDR2 from the germline V gene are ENHRY and SYGVKD. CDR3 amino acids: CAISVLLAGREYTQYF. CDR3 bases: TGTGCCATCAGTGTACTCCTAGCGGGGAGGGAGTATACGCAGTATTTT.

The V gene is TRBV2, the J gene TRBJ2-7; D ambiguous. The CDR3 runs 14 residues. The ends were cut back, 3 bases at V and 3 bases at J, with 12 bases in the middle. Germline CDR1 and CDR2: SNHLY and FYNNEI. Here the CDR3 DNA reads TGTGCCAGCAGTGACAGGAACATTCACTACGAGCAGTACTTC. Its protein is CASSDRNIHYEQYF. The full variable domain, completed using reference TRBV2 and TRBJ2-7, is EPEVTQTPSHQVTQMGQEVILRCVPISNHLYFYWYRQILGQKVEFLVSFYNNEISEKSEIFDDQFSVERPDGSNFTLKIRSTKLEDSAMYFCASSDRNIHYEQYFGPGTRLTVT.

As regards this clone: Germline is not matched at one junction end, which may reflect a read error. The chain links TRBV11-2 to TRBJ2-7; 7 bases are shared with TRBD2. CDR1 is SGHAT, CDR2 FQNNGV, per germline. The CDR3 covers 17 residues. The CDR3 loop is CASSFARVGTTPHPFLF. As DNA, the CDR3 is TGTGCCAGCAGCTTCGCACGGGTCGGGACTACCCCTCACCCATTCCTCTTC.

The chain is built from TRBV7-3 and TRBJ1-1; D possibly corresponds to TRBD1 (5 bases). Trimming shortened V by 3 bases and J by 5 bases, and 10 bases separated the two germline ends. Germline CDR1 is SGHTA and CDR2 is FQGTGA. The CDR3 is 13 residues long. Here the CDR3 reads CASSLAGLTEAFF. In DNA form, the CDR3 reads TGTGCCAGCAGCTTGGCAGGGCTGACTGAAGCTTTCTTT.

V usage is TRBV9 and J usage is TRBJ1-1; D uncertain. Germline V CDR1 and CDR2: SGDLS, YYNGEE. The CDR3 has 13 residues. V lost 0 bases to trimming and J lost 1 base, with 4 bases between them. The CDR3 spells CASSVAKNTEAFF. The CDR3 nucleotides are TGTGCCAGCAGCGTAGCCAAGAACACTGAAGCTTTCTTT.

The sample holds a few counts of this clone. V usage is TRBV2 and J usage is TRBJ2-7, with D maybe TRBD2 (5 bases). This CDR3 is 12 amino acids long. Trimming shortened V by 8 bases and J by 0 bases, and 8 bases separated the two germline ends. Germline V lookup: CDR1 SNHLY, CDR2 FYNNEI. In nucleotides, the CDR3 is TGTGCCAGCGAGGGCTACTCCTACGAGCAGTACTTC. Amino acid sequence: CASEGYSYEQYF. Supplemented by reference TRBV2 and TRBJ2-7, the full variable domain reads EPEVTQTPSHQVTQMGQEVILRCVPISNHLYFYWYRQILGQKVEFLVSFYNNEISEKSEIFDDQFSVERPDGSNFTLKIRSTKLEDSAMYFCASEGYSYEQYFGPGTRLTVT.

The chain joins TRBV27 to TRBJ2-1, with TRBD2 identical over 10 bases. The CDR3 loop spans 15 amino acids. V was clipped by 2 bases and J by 2 bases; unmatched bases: 0. The V gene's germline CDR1 is MNHEY and CDR2 SMNVEV (reference sequence). CDR3 loop: CASSLGLAAYNEQFF. The CDR3 DNA follows: TGTGCCAGCAGTTTAGGACTAGCGGCCTACAATGAGCAGTTCTTC.

This sequence joins TRBV19 and TRBJ1-1, with TRBD1 matching over 10 bases. Germline CDR1 is LNHDA and CDR2 is SQIVND (reference sequence). This CDR3 is 17 amino acids long. V was clipped by 3 bases and J by 4 bases; unmatched bases: 11. CDR3 in DNA: TGTGCCAGTAGTATCTCTGGGACAGGGGTTGTAACCACTGAAGCTTTCTTT. This gives the protein CASSISGTGVVTTEAFF. The entire variable domain, with the rest obtained from reference TRBV19 and TRBJ1-1, is as follows: DGGITQSPKYLFRKEGQNVTLSCEQNLNHDAMYWYRQDPGQGLRLIYYSQIVNDFQKGDIAEGYSVSREKKESFPLTVTSAQKNPTAFYLCASSISGTGVVTTEAFFGQGTRLTVV.

This chain's CDR3 is CASSTGTVGYGYTF. CDR3 coding DNA: TGTGCCAGCAGCACCGGGACAGTGGGCTATGGCTACACCTTC. V gene TRBV5-6 combines with J gene TRBJ1-2; 7 nucleotides line up with TRBD1. CDR3 length equals 14 residues. The V gene's germline CDR1 is SGHDT and CDR2 YYEEEE. V was clipped by 4 bases and J by 4 bases; unmatched bases: 7.

This clone was counted between two and nine times. This chain joins TRBV6-1 and TRBJ2-3; the match to TRBD2 covers 7 bases. Losses at the gene ends were 6 bases for V and 1 base for J; bases not matched to a gene: 16. The CDR3 covers 18 residues. The germline CDR1 and CDR2 sequences are MNHNS and SASEGT. The CDR3, as DNA: TGTGCCAGCAGCGAAAAGGTGTTCGGGGGGTCCGGCACAGATACGCAGTATTTT. It encodes CASSEKVFGGSGTDTQYF.